The entry below gives a single TCR beta chain sequence along with its context. Its antigen remains unidentified. Researchers amplified the TCR beta CDR3 regions from RNA transcripts. The TCR CDR3 was amplified in a first-round RT-PCR using the HTBI primer set. TCRdb independently ran MiXCR on the multiplex PCR reads; one entry per CDR3 protein. The sample lists around 420,000 distinct CDR3 sequences, around 16% seen once, with 14% in the top ten. This sample is drawn from a study of T cells in Graves' hyperthyroidism and ophthalmopathy. Trimming stripped 5 bases from V and 12 bases from J, with 17 bases between. The CDR3 is 12 amino acids. Per germline, CDR1 SEHNR and CDR2 FQNEAQ (reference sequence). Findings of the study overall: The model's output predicted ophthalmopathy at a median of 6.5 months prior to onset.

The specimen sequenced was blood. The chain combines TRBV7-9 with TRBJ2-7; D gene unclear. The receptor's source is a woman aged 18 to 35 with Graves' hyperthyroidism. The CDR3 protein is CASSPDATLPYF. The CDR3 bases are TGTGCCAGCAGCCCTGATGCGACTTTGCCGTACTTC. Looking up the rest from reference TRBV7-9 and TRBJ2-7 gives the full variable domain: DTGVSQNPRHKITKRGQNVTFRCDPISEHNRLYWYRQTLGQGPEFLTYFQNEAQLEKSRLLSDRFSAERPKGSFSTLEIQRTEQGDSAMYLCASSPDATLPYFGPGTRLTVT.